Following are 14 T cell receptor beta chains from one sample sequenced in a study of shared T cell receptors in the human thymus. TCRdb keeps only in-frame clones here, not all; method: immunoSEQ multiplex PCR. The data contain approximately 660,000 clones, 70% to 90% of them singletons. The sample was also linked to a second study, of human thymus T cells.

The sequencing input was thymocytes. These receptors all stem from a boy under three years old with a congenital heart defect.

The chain combines TRBV7-9 with TRBJ2-3; D possibly corresponds to TRBD1 (6 bases). V was shortened by 5 bases and J by 2 bases, with 14 bases between the two germline ends. The CDR3 has 15 residues. The germline CDR1 and CDR2 sequences are SEHNR and FQNEAQ (reference sequence). The chain's CDR3 is CASSPQGLNTDTQYF. The CDR3 DNA is TGTGCCAGCAGCCCACAGGGTCTAAACACAGATACGCAGTATTTT.

This chain joins TRBV29-1 and TRBJ2-3, with D perhaps matching TRBD2 (5 bases). This CDR3 comprises 15 residues. Germline V lookup: CDR1 SQVTM, CDR2 ANQGSEA. Trimming removed 1 base from V and 3 bases from J, with 14 bases in between. The CDR3 DNA sequence: TGCAGCGTTGAAGGCCGGGAACTGGAGACAGATACGCAGTATTTT. Encoded protein: CSVEGRELETDTQYF.

The V gene is TRBV4-1, the J gene TRBJ2-7, with TRBD1 as a possible D gene (6 bases). The V end lost 0 bases, the J end lost 5 bases, and 17 bases lay between the germline ends. Germline CDR1 is MGHRA and CDR2 is YSYEKL. The CDR3 sequence is 16 residues long. The CDR3 region is CASSQDRRQVGNEQYF. As DNA, the CDR3 is TGCGCCAGCAGCCAAGATCGGCGACAGGTGGGAAACGAGCAGTACTTC.

This chain uses TRBV9 with TRBJ1-2; TRBD1 is a possible D gene (6 bases). The CDR3 is made up of 15 amino acids. Germline CDR1 and CDR2: SGDLS and YYNGEE. Trimming pared 4 bases from V and 7 bases from J, leaving 20 bases between. The CDR3 protein is CASSFGGASGGGYTF. Written as DNA, the CDR3 is TGTGCCAGCAGCTTTGGGGGGGCATCGGGTGGTGGCTACACCTTC.

In this sample, this clone turned up once. The chain is built from TRBV6-5 and TRBJ2-2, with D uncertain. Germline CDR1 is MNHEY and CDR2 is SVGAGI. V lost 0 bases, J lost 5 bases, and 4 bases lay in between. CDR3 length: 13 amino acids. CDR3 sequence reads: CASSYSLTGELFF. CDR3 nucleotide sequence: TGTGCCAGCAGTTACTCTTTAACCGGGGAGCTGTTTTTT.

The chain couples TRBV10-3 to TRBJ2-7; 7 bases map to TRBD1. The germline gives CDR1 ENHRY, CDR2 SYGVKD. With V trimmed by 4 bases and J by 9 bases, 21 bases remained unmatched. The CDR3 consists of 17 residues. Here the CDR3 reads CAISGLKATGLRHGQYF. CDR3 bases: TGTGCCATCAGTGGGTTGAAGGCGACAGGGCTCCGGCATGGGCAGTACTTC.

The gene calls are TRBV13 and TRBJ2-3, with 12 bases aligning to TRBD2. In germline, CDR1 is PRHDT, CDR2 FYEKMQ (reference sequence). The trim removed 2 bases at V and 2 bases at J, leaving 5 bases unmatched. The CDR3 spans 17 residues. CDR3 in DNA: TGTGCCAGCAGCTTACTAGCGGGAGGGCGGGACACAGATACGCAGTATTTT. It encodes CASSLLAGGRDTDTQYF.

The rearrangement uses TRBV19 and TRBJ2-2; D is possibly TRBD1 (6 bases). From germline, CDR1 is LNHDA and CDR2 SQIVND (reference sequence). The CDR3 extends over 15 amino acids. V was cut by 4 bases and J by 2 bases, with 11 bases left in between. CDR3 DNA: TGTGCCAGTAGTAGCGCAGGGGAAAACACCGGGGAGCTGTTTTTT. Its translation is CASSSAGENTGELFF.

The chain is built from TRBV12-5 and TRBJ1-2, with 7 nucleotides matching TRBD1. This CDR3 is built from 14 residues. V lost 2 bases to trimming and J lost 8 bases; unmatched junction nucleotides: 8. Germline V gives CDR1 LGHNT, CDR2 FRNRAP. The chain's CDR3 is CASGLSRQGKGYTF. CDR3 sequence (DNA): TGTGCTAGTGGTTTGTCCCGACAGGGTAAGGGCTACACCTTC.

The V call is TRBV5-1, the J call TRBJ2-7; 11 bases line up with TRBD2. Germline trimming cut 4 bases from V and 4 bases from J; bases unmatched to any gene: 13. Looked up from germline, CDR1 is SGHRS and CDR2 is YFSETQ. The CDR3 has 17 residues. CDR3 in amino acids: CASSRGPSGGTGYEQYF. CDR3 nucleotide sequence: TGCGCCAGCAGCCGGGGGCCTAGCGGGGGGACGGGTTACGAGCAGTACTTC. Complete variable domain (other parts from reference TRBV5-1 and TRBJ2-7): KAGVTQTPRYLIKTRGQQVTLSCSPISGHRSVSWYQQTPGQGLQFLFEYFSETQRNKGNFPGRFSGRQFSNSRSEMNVSTLELGDSALYLCASSRGPSGGTGYEQYFGPGTRLTVT.

The rearrangement uses TRBV6-1 and TRBJ1-5, with 7 bases fitting TRBD1. The CDR3 covers 15 residues. The ends lost 5 bases at V and 2 bases at J; junction bases unmatched: 6. Germline lookup yields CDR1 MNHNS and CDR2 SASEGT. The CDR3 sequence is CASSPDRVGNQPQHF. The CDR3 DNA follows: TGTGCCAGCAGTCCCGACAGGGTGGGCAATCAGCCCCAGCATTTT.

The CDR3 coding sequence is TGTGCCTGGAGTGTTGGGACAGGGGGCCGCAATGAGCAGTTCTTC. It yields the protein CAWSVGTGGRNEQFF. V is TRBV30 and J is TRBJ2-1; 12 nucleotides match TRBD1. CDR1 and CDR2 (germline): GTSNPN, SVGIG (reference sequence). After removal of 0 bases from V and 6 bases from J, the junction contained 3 bases not matched to a gene. The CDR3 is 15 amino acids.

DNA for the CDR3: TGTGCCAGCAGCTTAGCAGGGGACGCAAAACTGTTTTTT. Translating gives CASSLAGDAKLFF. The chain links TRBV11-2 to TRBJ1-4; possibly TRBD1 for D (6 bases). CDR1 is SGHAT and CDR2 is FQNNGV in the germline V gene. Trimming removed 1 base from V and 10 bases from J, with 10 bases in between. The CDR3 totals 13 residues.

The V gene is TRBV27, the J gene TRBJ2-7, with 7 nucleotides matching TRBD2. The junction had 12 bases not matched to a gene; V was cut back by 5 bases and J by 2 bases. The CDR3 covers 16 residues. Germline V lookup: CDR1 MNHEY, CDR2 SMNVEV (reference sequence). The CDR3: CASSPRLALRAYEQYF. The CDR3 DNA sequence: TGTGCCAGCAGTCCCCGACTAGCCCTGCGTGCCTACGAGCAGTACTTC.